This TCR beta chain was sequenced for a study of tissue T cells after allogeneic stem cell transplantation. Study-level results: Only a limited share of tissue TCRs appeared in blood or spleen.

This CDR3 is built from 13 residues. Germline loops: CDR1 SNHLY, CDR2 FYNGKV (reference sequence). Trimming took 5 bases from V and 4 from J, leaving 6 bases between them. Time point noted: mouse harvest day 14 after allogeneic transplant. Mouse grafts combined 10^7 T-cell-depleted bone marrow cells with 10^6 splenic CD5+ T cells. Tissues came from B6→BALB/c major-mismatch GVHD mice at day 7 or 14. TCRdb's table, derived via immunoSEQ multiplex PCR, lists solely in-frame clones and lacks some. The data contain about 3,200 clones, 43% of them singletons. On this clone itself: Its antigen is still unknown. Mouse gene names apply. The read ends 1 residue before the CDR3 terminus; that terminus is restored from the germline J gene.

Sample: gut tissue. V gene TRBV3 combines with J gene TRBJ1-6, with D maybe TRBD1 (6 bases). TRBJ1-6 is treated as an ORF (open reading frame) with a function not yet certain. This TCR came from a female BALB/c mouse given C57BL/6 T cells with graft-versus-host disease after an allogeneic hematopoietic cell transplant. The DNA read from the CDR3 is TGTGCCAGCAGCGGGACATATAATTCGCCCCTCTAC. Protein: CASSGTYNSPLY. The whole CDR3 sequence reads CASSGTYNSPLYF.